What follows are 27 T cell receptor beta chains derived from one specimen sequenced in a study of cytomegalovirus exposure and HLA in healthy donors (dated by TCRdb to the late 2010s). The receptor library was made with the immunoSEQ multiplex PCR assay. A mixture of 60 forward primers for TCR Vbeta segments and 13 reverse primers for TCR Jbeta segments was used in the multiplex PCR. TCRdb mirrors the immuneACCESS table, restricted to in-frame sequences. Some clones are absent from its copies; in checked studies, under half trace to an unresolved V gene, and the reason for the others is unknown. This sample gives over 100,000 clones in total; more than 8% of them show up just once. The ten largest make up under 7% of the sample. What was sequenced was PBMCs. The receptors here all came from a man aged 40-49 years in good health and CMV-seronegative.

As concerns this clone: The same CDR3 can be traced to other DNA sequences in this sample. This sequence joins TRBV7-9 and TRBJ2-2, with D possibly matching TRBD2 (5 bases). Germline assignment: CDR1 SEHNR and CDR2 FQNEAQ (reference sequence). The CDR3 has 15 residues. With 2 bases removed from V and 7 bases from J, the gap between germline ends came to 14 bases. The CDR3 loop is CASSLSGPEYGELFF. The CDR3 DNA follows: TGTGCCAGCAGCTTAAGCGGACCCGAATACGGGGAGCTGTTTTTT.

In its sample, this clone was seen a few times. V is TRBV9 and J is TRBJ2-3; 12 nucleotides agree with TRBD2. The CDR3 contains 16 residues. The germline CDR1 and CDR2 sequences are SGDLS and YYNGEE. With V trimmed by 3 bases and J by 1 base, 3 bases remained unmatched. The CDR3 is CASSGTSGGRTDTQYF. The CDR3 nucleotides read TGTGCCAGCAGCGGCACTAGCGGGGGGCGCACAGATACGCAGTATTTT.

This clone was detected only a few times. The chain recombines TRBV5-1 with TRBJ2-3; weak D call: TRBD2 (6 bases). Trimming removed 0 bases at V and 8 bases at J, with 10 bases between. CDR3 length equals 13 residues. Germline V gives CDR1 SGHRS, CDR2 YFSETQ. The CDR3 protein is CASSLDPGGTQYF. The CDR3 DNA is TGCGCCAGCAGCTTGGACCCCGGGGGTACGCAGTATTTT.

A few counts support this clone. The chain is built from TRBV5-1 and TRBJ2-5; the match to TRBD2 covers 10 bases. CDR3 length: 16 amino acids. CDR1 SGHRS and CDR2 YFSETQ come from the germline V gene. J gave up 5 bases and V 0 bases, and 7 bases lay outside the gene matches. The CDR3: CASSLGLAGVRETQYF. Written as DNA, the CDR3 is TGCGCCAGCAGCTTGGGGCTAGCGGGGGTTCGTGAGACCCAGTACTTC.

This clone was seen more than once but under ten times. This chain joins TRBV10-3 and TRBJ2-3; 13 bases agree with TRBD2. This CDR3 is built from 15 residues. Germline loops: CDR1 ENHRY, CDR2 SYGVKD. Trimming cost V 4 bases and J 5 bases; bases outside gene matches: 3. CDR3 nucleotide sequence: TGTGCCATCAGTGCGACTAGCGGGGGGCTAGATACGCAGTATTTT. Protein: CAISATSGGLDTQYF.

This chain joins TRBV7-7 and TRBJ1-1; TRBD1 agrees at 8 bases. The V gene's germline CDR1 is SSHAT and CDR2 FNYEAQ (reference sequence). The CDR3 contains 13 residues. Germline trimming cut 4 bases from V and 6 bases from J; bases unmatched to any gene: 4. The CDR3 here is CASSSDRDAEAFF. The CDR3 nucleotides are TGTGCCAGCAGCTCGGACAGGGACGCTGAAGCTTTCTTT.

V is TRBV28 and J is TRBJ1-1; 9 nucleotides match TRBD1. This CDR3 has 14 residues. V dropped 5 bases and J dropped 5; count of bases not matched to a gene: 6. Germline CDR1 and CDR2: MDHEN and SYDVKM. The CDR3: CASSPQGAGTEAFF. CDR3 in DNA: TGTGCCAGCAGTCCACAGGGGGCGGGTACTGAAGCTTTCTTT.

V gene TRBV13 combines with J gene TRBJ1-1; 7 bases are shared with TRBD1. J gave up 0 bases and V 6 bases, and 13 bases lay outside the gene matches. Per germline, CDR1 PRHDT and CDR2 FYEKMQ (reference sequence). The CDR3 has 17 residues. CDR3: CASSFLRQGPMNTEAFF. The CDR3 DNA reads as TGTGCCAGCAGTTTCCTTCGACAGGGACCCATGAACACTGAAGCTTTCTTT.

The V gene is TRBV18, the J gene TRBJ1-5; D unresolved. The ends were cut back, 4 bases at V and 1 base at J, with 11 bases in the middle. CDR1 and CDR2 from the germline V gene are KGHSH and LQKENI. CDR3 size: 15 residues. The CDR3 DNA follows: TGTGCCAGCTCACTGGGCGGGCCCAGCAATCAGCCCCAGCATTTT. Translation: CASSLGGPSNQPQHF.

The V gene is TRBV11-2, the J gene TRBJ2-7, with 10 positions matching TRBD1. J gave up 5 bases and V 3 bases, and 7 bases lay outside the gene matches. The CDR3 is 15 amino acids. Per germline, CDR1 SGHAT and CDR2 FQNNGV. The CDR3 coding sequence is TGTGCCAGCAGCTTGGACAGGGGGTTTAGGGACGAGCAGTACTTC. This sequence encodes CASSLDRGFRDEQYF.

In this sample, this clone turned up a few times. The chain has TRBV5-6 and TRBJ2-1, with D unclear. Deletions cut 3 bases from V and 4 bases from J, with 5 bases between. Germline V gene data show CDR1 as SGHDT and CDR2 as YYEEEE. The length of the CDR3 is 12 residues. As DNA, the CDR3 is TGTGCCAGCAGCTCTGAGTACAATGAGCAGTTCTTC. Translation gives CASSSEYNEQFF.

This clone was found a few times. CDR3 nucleotides: TGTGCCAGCAGTGGGACACCTTCGAACACTGAAGCTTTCTTT. Amino acids: CASSGTPSNTEAFF. The chain uses TRBV6-1 and TRBJ1-1; D is possibly TRBD1 (5 bases). CDR3 length: 14 amino acids. V was pared by 4 bases and J by 1 base, with 10 bases between. Germline V CDR1 and CDR2: MNHNS, SASEGT.

V is TRBV11-2 and J is TRBJ1-2; no firm D call. Trimming stripped 1 base from V and 5 bases from J, with 8 bases between. Germline V gene sequence: CDR1 SGHAT, CDR2 FQNNGV. This CDR3 has 13 amino acids. In DNA form, the CDR3 reads TGTGCCAGCAGCTTAGTCCAGAATTATGGCTACACCTTC. The encoded protein is CASSLVQNYGYTF.

The chain joins TRBV5-6 to TRBJ2-1; D possibly corresponds to TRBD1 (5 bases). This CDR3 spans 18 amino acids. V shed 1 base and J shed 0 bases, with 17 bases lying between them. Germline V gene lookup returns CDR1 SGHDT and CDR2 YYEEEE. CDR3 protein: CASSLYFLGVSSYNEQFF. CDR3 nucleotide sequence: TGTGCCAGCAGCTTGTATTTTTTAGGGGTTAGCTCCTACAATGAGCAGTTCTTC.

This rearrangement joins TRBV9 to TRBJ1-5, with unresolved D. Germline V gene sequence: CDR1 SGDLS, CDR2 YYNGEE. This CDR3 is built from 14 residues. V was trimmed by 6 bases and J by 7 bases, leaving 17 bases between them. The chain's CDR3 is CASTPESSGQPQHF. The CDR3, as DNA: TGTGCCAGCACCCCTGAGTCGTCGGGACAGCCCCAGCATTTT. The full variable domain, with the rest looked up from reference TRBV9 and TRBJ1-5, is DSGVTQTPKHLITATGQRVTLRCSPRSGDLSVYWYQQSLDQGLQFLIQYYNGEERAKGNILERFSAQQFPDLHSELNLSSLELGDSALYFCASTPESSGQPQHFGDGTRLSIL.

CDR3 in DNA: TGTGCCAGTAGTACAACAGGGAAGGCTGAAAAACTGTTTTTT. Residues: CASSTTGKAEKLFF. The chain carries TRBV19 and TRBJ1-4; D is possibly TRBD1 (6 bases). The V end lost 4 bases, the J end lost 7 bases, and 13 bases lay between the germline ends. The CDR3 spans 14 residues. Germline V lookup: CDR1 LNHDA, CDR2 SQIVND (reference sequence).

The J gene is TRBJ2-2, the V gene TRBV6-4; D is perhaps TRBD2 (5 bases). With 3 bases removed from V and 4 bases from J, the gap between germline ends came to 6 bases. Germline V lookup: CDR1 MRHNA, CDR2 SNTAGT. CDR3 size: 13 residues. The CDR3 sequence: CASSEEGTGELFF. In DNA form, the CDR3 reads TGTGCCAGCAGTGAAGAGGGCACCGGGGAGCTGTTTTTT.

This chain joins TRBV7-2 and TRBJ1-1, with D tentatively TRBD1 (5 bases). V lost 1 base and J 5 bases, leaving 17 bases between the germline ends. In germline, CDR1 is SGHTA, CDR2 FQGNSA. CDR3 length: 16 residues. The CDR3 coding sequence is TGTGCCAGCAGCTTAGGCGTAGGGGCAGTGGGGACTGAAGCTTTCTTT. Its translation: CASSLGVGAVGTEAFF.

The CDR3 here is CASSLQGNHEQYF. The CDR3 bases are TGTGCCAGCAGTTTACAGGGTAACCACGAGCAGTACTTC. The chain carries TRBV27 and TRBJ2-7, with D possibly matching TRBD1 (5 bases). Germline CDR1 MNHEY, CDR2 SMNVEV (reference sequence). V gave up 2 bases and J gave up 5 bases, with 10 bases separating them. This CDR3 has 13 amino acids.

CDR3 sequence: CASSRPGDSYGYTF. CDR3 DNA: TGTGCCAGCAGCCGACCGGGAGATAGTTATGGCTACACCTTC. The chain joins TRBV7-2 to TRBJ1-2; no clear D. The CDR3 has 14 residues. Trimming left V 5 bases short and J 5 bases short, with 15 bases between. Germline V lookup: CDR1 SGHTA, CDR2 FQGNSA.

The V and J genes are TRBV5-1 and TRBJ2-2; weak D call: TRBD1 (5 bases). The CDR3 runs to 14 residues. Germline V gives CDR1 SGHRS, CDR2 YFSETQ. V shed 2 bases and J shed 4 bases, with 9 bases lying between them. The CDR3 DNA follows: TGCGCCAGCAGCTTAGACAGTAGCACCGGGGAGCTGTTTTTT. This translates into CASSLDSSTGELFF. The entire variable domain, with the rest obtained from reference TRBV5-1 and TRBJ2-2, is as follows: KAGVTQTPRYLIKTRGQQVTLSCSPISGHRSVSWYQQTPGQGLQFLFEYFSETQRNKGNFPGRFSGRQFSNSRSEMNVSTLELGDSALYLCASSLDSSTGELFFGEGSRLTVL.

This clone has more than one count but fewer than ten. J is TRBJ2-5 and V is TRBV6-6; 8 bases are shared with TRBD2. The J call is uncertain, as TRBJ2-7 better fits the DNA end. The CDR3 sequence is 15 residues long. Germline V gene lookup returns CDR1 MNHNY and CDR2 SVGAGI (reference sequence). The CDR3 bases are TGTGCCAGCAGTTACATAGCGGGGCATGGCTACGAGCAGTACTTC. This encodes CASSYIAGHGYEQYF.

This sequence joins TRBV5-6 and TRBJ1-1; D may be TRBD1 (5 bases). V was cut by 10 bases and J by 4 bases, with 20 bases left in between. This CDR3 contains 14 residues. Germline lookup yields CDR1 SGHDT and CDR2 YYEEEE. CDR3 sequence reads: CAPPDGTRGTEAFF. DNA of the CDR3: TGTGCCCCCCCGGACGGGACGCGGGGCACTGAAGCTTTCTTT.

The V call is TRBV7-9, the J call TRBJ2-5, with 12 positions matching TRBD1. TRBJ2-7 explains the end of the DNA better; the J call may be wrong. Germline values: CDR1 SEHNR, CDR2 FQNEAQ (reference sequence). CDR3 length equals 16 residues. The CDR3 nucleotides are TGTGCCAGCAGCTCCGGGACAGGGGGCTATATCTACGAGCAGTACTTC. Residues: CASSSGTGGYIYEQYF.

This clone came up a few times. The rearrangement joins TRBV2 to TRBJ1-1; D call uncertain. V was trimmed by 0 bases and J by 0 bases, leaving 8 bases between them. Germline V lookup: CDR1 SNHLY, CDR2 FYNNEI. CDR3 size: 15 residues. The CDR3 protein is CASSEALGLNTEAFF. DNA for the CDR3: TGTGCCAGCAGTGAAGCTCTGGGCTTGAACACTGAAGCTTTCTTT.

The chain joins TRBV2 to TRBJ1-2, with 8 bases aligning to TRBD1. V was pared by 2 bases and J by 5 bases, with 7 bases of the junction left unmatched. Germline assignment: CDR1 SNHLY and CDR2 FYNNEI. The CDR3 is 15 amino acids. Here the CDR3 DNA reads TGTGCCAGCAGTGAAACGGGACAGGCGGAATATGGCTACACCTTC. It is translated as CASSETGQAEYGYTF. Looking up the rest from reference TRBV2 and TRBJ1-2 gives the full variable domain: EPEVTQTPSHQVTQMGQEVILRCVPISNHLYFYWYRQILGQKVEFLVSFYNNEISEKSEIFDDQFSVERPDGSNFTLKIRSTKLEDSAMYFCASSETGQAEYGYTFGSGTRLTVV.

This clone was picked up a small number of times. The chain uses TRBV7-8 and TRBJ2-1; D perhaps matches TRBD2 (6 bases). Deletions cut 5 bases from V and 0 bases from J, with 20 bases between. From germline, CDR1 is SGHVS and CDR2 FQNEAQ. The CDR3 loop spans 18 amino acids. CDR3 residues: CASSLTYFGTPSYNEQFF. In DNA form, the CDR3 reads TGTGCCAGCAGCCTCACGTACTTCGGGACTCCCTCCTACAATGAGCAGTTCTTC.